Shown below are 31 T cell receptor beta chains from a single sample sequenced in a study of CD8+ T cells in alopecia areata. Sequencing used cDNA as its template, made by extracting RNA and reverse transcribing it. Some clones are missing from TCRdb's copy, which holds only in-frame ones; the method was immunoSEQ multiplex PCR. In the table there are over 100,000 clones, about 50% of which are singletons. Treatment indicated: oral pan-JAK inhibitor, 5-10 mg twice daily. Sequenced material: CD4+ T cells sorted from blood, taken at week 4, from a patient treated with tofacitinib. All receptors derive from a human donor with alopecia areata.

This clone was counted once. The rearrangement links TRBV11-3 to TRBJ2-1, with 14 positions matching TRBD2. The CDR3 has 15 amino acids. Per the germline V gene, CDR1 is SGHNT and CDR2 is YENEEA. V lost 5 bases and J lost 9; bases outside the gene matches: 6. In nucleotides, the CDR3 is TGTGCCAGCAGCGCCGGACTAGCGGGAGGCGTTGAGCAGTTCTTC. It is translated as CASSAGLAGGVEQFF.

The chain links TRBV18 to TRBJ1-6; D remains ambiguous. The CDR3 sequence is 14 residues long. Germline CDR1 and CDR2: KGHSH and LQKENI. V shed 6 bases and J shed 1 base, with 7 bases lying between them. This CDR3 is CASSEDSYNSPLHF. The CDR3 nucleotides read TGTGCCAGCTCCGAGGATTCCTATAATTCACCCCTCCACTTT.

The rearrangement uses TRBV30 and TRBJ1-1, with D possibly being TRBD1 (5 bases). The CDR3 runs to 12 residues. Germline CDR1 and CDR2: GTSNPN and SVGIG (reference sequence). V gave up 3 bases and J gave up 1 base, with 6 bases separating them. The CDR3 spells CAWRGGNTEAFF. The CDR3 bases are TGTGCCTGGAGGGGGGGGAACACTGAAGCTTTCTTT.

This chain connects TRBV7-2 to TRBJ2-1; maybe TRBD2 (7 bases). CDR1 and CDR2 (germline): SGHTA, FQGNSA. Trimming pared 2 bases from V and 9 bases from J, leaving 20 bases between. This CDR3 has 16 amino acids. The CDR3 protein is CASSLKAGARGSEQFF. The CDR3 DNA reads TGTGCCAGCAGCTTAAAGGCGGGGGCGAGGGGGAGTGAGCAGTTCTTC.

The chain uses TRBV4-1 and TRBJ1-2; a possible D gene is TRBD1 (6 bases). CDR3 length: 14 amino acids. Trimming removed 3 bases from V and 8 bases from J, with 16 bases in between. The germline gives CDR1 MGHRA, CDR2 YSYEKL. The CDR3 reads CASSHPGTQRGYTF. The CDR3 bases are TGCGCCAGCAGCCATCCCGGGACACAGAGGGGCTACACCTTC.

This clone was seen only a few times. This rearrangement joins TRBV19 to TRBJ2-3; a weak D match, TRBD1 (6 bases). Deletions cut 3 bases from V and 5 bases from J, with 9 bases between. The CDR3 totals 13 residues. Germline CDR1 is LNHDA and CDR2 is SQIVND (reference sequence). The CDR3 loop reads CASSIRGGDTQYF. CDR3 DNA sequence: TGTGCCAGTAGTATTCGAGGGGGAGATACGCAGTATTTT. The complete variable domain, with remaining parts taken from reference TRBV19 and TRBJ2-3, reads DGGITQSPKYLFRKEGQNVTLSCEQNLNHDAMYWYRQDPGQGLRLIYYSQIVNDFQKGDIAEGYSVSREKKESFPLTVTSAQKNPTAFYLCASSIRGGDTQYFGPGTRLTVL.

The chain joins TRBV5-1 to TRBJ2-5, with a possible D match to TRBD1 (6 bases). In germline, CDR1 is SGHRS, CDR2 YFSETQ. Trimming removed 4 bases from V and 2 bases from J, with 9 bases in between. This CDR3 has 13 residues. Here the CDR3 reads CASSVDRQETQYF. CDR3 DNA: TGCGCCAGCAGCGTGGACAGACAAGAGACCCAGTACTTC.

This clone was detected only a few times. The chain combines TRBV29-1 with TRBJ1-1; D not certain. The CDR3 sequence is 14 residues long. Germline V gives CDR1 SQVTM, CDR2 ANQGSEA. V dropped 6 bases and J dropped 1 base, with 15 bases sitting between them. The CDR3 sequence: CSVWIYVTNTEAFF. The CDR3 nucleotides are TGCAGCGTCTGGATCTACGTGACGAACACTGAAGCTTTCTTT.

The chain carries TRBV27 and TRBJ2-7; 9 nucleotides line up with TRBD1. Unmatched junction bases numbered 9, after V lost 6 bases and J lost 3 bases. Per the germline V gene, CDR1 is MNHEY and CDR2 is SMNVEV (reference sequence). The CDR3 length is 15 residues. The CDR3 region is CASSHRDRDVYEQYF. Written as DNA, the CDR3 is TGTGCCAGCAGCCACCGGGACAGGGATGTCTACGAGCAGTACTTC.

V and J are TRBV29-1 and TRBJ1-1, with D possibly being TRBD1 (6 bases). V was pared by 7 bases and J by 0 bases, with 15 bases between. The germline CDR1 and CDR2 sequences are SQVTM and ANQGSEA. This CDR3 contains 14 residues. The CDR3 spells CSALNTGMNTEAFF. As DNA, the CDR3 is TGCAGCGCCCTTAATACAGGGATGAACACTGAAGCTTTCTTT.

V gene TRBV29-1 combines with J gene TRBJ1-1; possible D gene TRBD1, 6 bases. Trimming shortened V by 7 bases and J by 1 base, and 10 bases separated the two germline ends. Per the germline V gene, CDR1 is SQVTM and CDR2 is ANQGSEA. The CDR3 is 12 amino acids. CDR3 region: CSGQQGNTEAFF. The CDR3 DNA reads as TGCAGCGGCCAACAGGGGAACACTGAAGCTTTCTTT.

The rearrangement uses TRBV19 and TRBJ1-5; D perhaps matches TRBD1 (5 bases). CDR1 and CDR2 from the germline V gene are LNHDA and SQIVND (reference sequence). The CDR3 totals 14 residues. As DNA, the CDR3 is TGTGGGGCAGGGTCGTTTCGGGTCGGTCAGCCCCAGCATTTT. It codes for CGAGSFRVGQPQHF.

The V and J genes are TRBV5-1 and TRBJ1-1; TRBD1 matches 7 bases. V trimming: 4 bases; J trimming: 4 bases; junction bases outside the gene matches: 7. There are 14 residues in the CDR3. Germline assignment: CDR1 SGHRS and CDR2 YFSETQ. CDR3 loop: CASSLGQRSTEAFF. The CDR3 region has the DNA TGCGCCAGCAGCCTGGGACAGCGGTCCACTGAAGCTTTCTTT.

The chain is built from TRBV2 and TRBJ2-5, with TRBD1 matching 8 bases. The V gene end was trimmed by 4 bases and the J gene end by 5 bases; junction bases not matched to a gene: 3. The CDR3 extends over 13 amino acids. Germline values: CDR1 SNHLY, CDR2 FYNNEI. The CDR3 nucleotides read TGTGCCAGCAGTGGACAGGGGTTGGAGACCCAGTACTTC. This gives the protein CASSGQGLETQYF. Full variable domain (rest looked up from reference TRBV2 and TRBJ2-5): EPEVTQTPSHQVTQMGQEVILRCVPISNHLYFYWYRQILGQKVEFLVSFYNNEISEKSEIFDDQFSVERPDGSNFTLKIRSTKLEDSAMYFCASSGQGLETQYFGPGTRLLVL.

The CDR3 DNA follows: TGTGCCTGGAGCTCGACCGGTGGTGGCTACACCTTC. This sequence encodes CAWSSTGGGYTF. This chain joins TRBV30 and TRBJ1-2, with no clear D. CDR1 and CDR2 (germline): GTSNPN, SVGIG (reference sequence). The CDR3 extends over 12 amino acids. V lost 3 bases and J lost 7, with 12 bases in between.

The genes are TRBV29-1 and TRBJ1-2, with a tentative D call TRBD1 (6 bases). Trimming pared 5 bases from V and 6 bases from J, leaving 13 bases between. CDR1 SQVTM and CDR2 ANQGSEA come from the germline V gene. The CDR3 consists of 12 residues. The chain's CDR3 is CSVLQGIDGYTF. The CDR3 coding sequence is TGCAGCGTTCTGCAGGGGATCGATGGCTACACCTTC. Full variable domain (outside the CDR3, taken from reference TRBV29-1 and TRBJ1-2): SAVISQKPSRDICQRGTSLTIQCQVDSQVTMMFWYRQQPGQSLTLIATANQGSEATYESGFVIDKFPISRPNLTFSTLTVSNMSPEDSSIYLCSVLQGIDGYTFGSGTRLTVV.

The chain has TRBV27 and TRBJ2-7; D possibly matches TRBD1 or TRBD2 (5 bases each). Germline V gene data show CDR1 as MNHEY and CDR2 as SMNVEV (reference sequence). This CDR3 comprises 15 residues. Trimming pared 6 bases from V and 0 bases from J, leaving 15 bases between. The CDR3 bases are TGTGCCAGCAGCACCCCGGGACGCTCCTCCTACGAGCAGTACTTC. This gives the protein CASSTPGRSSYEQYF.

This chain joins TRBV7-9 and TRBJ1-2; D is unresolved. V dropped 5 bases and J dropped 7 bases, with 14 bases sitting between them. Germline V CDR1 and CDR2: SEHNR, FQNEAQ (reference sequence). CDR3 length: 13 residues. In nucleotides, the CDR3 is TGTGCCAGCAGCACCGCCTCCGCGGGTGGCTACACCTTC. Translating gives CASSTASAGGYTF.

The V gene is TRBV7-9, the J gene TRBJ1-1; no clear D gene. Trimming took off 5 bases at V and 4 bases at J, with 11 bases between the two ends. Looked up from germline, CDR1 is SEHNR and CDR2 is FQNEAQ (reference sequence). This CDR3 contains 13 residues. The CDR3 nucleotides read TGTGCCAGCAGCGAAAGGAGAACCACTGAAGCTTTCTTT. Translating gives CASSERRTTEAFF.

As for this clone: The sample contains more than one DNA sequence encoding this CDR3. The gene calls are TRBV29-1 and TRBJ2-5; D is unresolved. Between the trimmed V and J ends, which lost 6 bases and 5 bases, there was a span of 10 bases. This CDR3 is 11 amino acids long. Germline CDR1 is SQVTM and CDR2 is ANQGSEA. The CDR3 DNA is TGCAGCGTGGCCCCCGGGGAGACCCAGTACTTC. This gives the protein CSVAPGETQYF.

The chain has TRBV5-1 and TRBJ2-1, with 10 nucleotides matching TRBD2. The CDR3 spans 13 residues. Germline values: CDR1 SGHRS, CDR2 YFSETQ. V gave up 6 bases and J gave up 5 bases; unmatched junction bases: 2. The CDR3 is CASNGLADNEQFF. In DNA, the CDR3 is TGCGCCAGCAATGGACTAGCGGACAATGAGCAGTTCTTC.

V gene TRBV2 combines with J gene TRBJ1-1; possible D gene TRBD1, 5 bases. Germline V gene lookup returns CDR1 SNHLY and CDR2 FYNNEI. This CDR3 has 15 amino acids. V was clipped by 5 bases and J by 2 bases, with 15 bases between them. The CDR3 nucleotides are TGTGCCAGCAGTTCAGGGTTGGGGATCAACACTGAAGCTTTCTTT. Amino acids: CASSSGLGINTEAFF. Combining the CDR3 with reference TRBV2 and TRBJ1-1 gives the whole variable domain EPEVTQTPSHQVTQMGQEVILRCVPISNHLYFYWYRQILGQKVEFLVSFYNNEISEKSEIFDDQFSVERPDGSNFTLKIRSTKLEDSAMYFCASSSGLGINTEAFFGQGTRLTVV.

This clone was counted between two and nine times. The chain employs TRBV7-9 and TRBJ2-1, with D perhaps given as TRBD1 or TRBD2 (7 bases each). The CDR3 runs to 15 residues. Trimming removed 10 bases from V and 5 bases from J, with 21 bases in between. Germline CDR1 reads SEHNR; CDR2 reads FQNEAQ (reference sequence). CDR3 DNA: TGTGCCACCTGCTGCCAGGGGGAGGGCAACAATGAGCAGTTCTTC. It translates to CATCCQGEGNNEQFF. Complete variable domain (other parts from reference TRBV7-9 and TRBJ2-1): DTGVSQNPRHKITKRGQNVTFRCDPISEHNRLYWYRQTLGQGPEFLTYFQNEAQLEKSRLLSDRFSAERPKGSFSTLEIQRTEQGDSAMYLCATCCQGEGNNEQFFGPGTRLTVL.

This clone has only a few counts. This chain joins TRBV7-9 and TRBJ2-3; unclear D gene. The CDR3 loop spans 11 amino acids. From germline, CDR1 is SEHNR and CDR2 FQNEAQ (reference sequence). Trimming cost V 7 bases and J 8 bases, with 10 bases left between them. The CDR3 region is CASTPAGTQYF. For the CDR3, the DNA is TGTGCCAGCACCCCCGCCGGTACGCAGTATTTT.

J is TRBJ1-5 and V is TRBV27; D is uncertain. Germline V lookup: CDR1 MNHEY, CDR2 SMNVEV (reference sequence). The V end lost 3 bases, the J end lost 4 bases, and 10 bases lay between the germline ends. There are 14 residues in the CDR3. CDR3 DNA sequence: TGTGCCAGCAGTTTTGGGTCTGGGAATCAGCCCCAGCATTTT. It codes for CASSFGSGNQPQHF.

The table lists this clone with a few counts. The rearrangement links TRBV30 to TRBJ1-1, with D perhaps TRBD1 (5 bases). The V end lost 5 bases, the J end lost 2 bases, and 9 bases lay between the germline ends. This CDR3 contains 12 residues. In germline, CDR1 is GTSNPN, CDR2 SVGIG (reference sequence). CDR3 bases: TGTGCCTGGGGTAGGGGTAACACTGAAGCTTTCTTT. Translating gives CAWGRGNTEAFF. Based on the CDR3 plus reference TRBV30 and TRBJ1-1, the full variable domain is SQTIHQWPATLVQPVGSPLSLECTVEGTSNPNLYWYRQAAGRGLQLLFYSVGIGQISSEVPQNLSASRPQDRQFILSSKKLLLSDSGFYLCAWGRGNTEAFFGQGTRLTVV.

This clone turned up a few times. This chain connects TRBV11-2 to TRBJ1-5; D may be TRBD1 (5 bases). Trimming shortened V by 3 bases and J by 11 bases, and 14 bases separated the two germline ends. This CDR3 is built from 13 residues. Per germline, CDR1 SGHAT and CDR2 FQNNGV. The CDR3 reads CASSFTVDRTQHF. The CDR3 region has the DNA TGTGCCAGCAGCTTCACAGTAGACAGAACCCAGCATTTT.

V usage is TRBV13 and J usage is TRBJ1-2; D not resolved. Germline V CDR1 and CDR2: PRHDT, FYEKMQ (reference sequence). Trimming stripped 0 bases from V and 2 bases from J, with 4 bases between. CDR3 length: 13 amino acids. DNA of the CDR3: TGTGCCAGCAGCTTAGGGTGGAACTATGGCTACACCTTC. Translated: CASSLGWNYGYTF.

This clone was found a few times. J is TRBJ2-3 and V is TRBV9; 11 bases are shared with TRBD2. V dropped 3 bases and J dropped 8; count of bases not matched to a gene: 8. The germline V gene has CDR1 SGDLS and CDR2 YYNGEE. The CDR3 loop spans 15 amino acids. This CDR3 reads CASSGLAGSGRTQYF. The CDR3 DNA sequence: TGTGCCAGCAGCGGACTAGCGGGAAGCGGGCGTACGCAGTATTTT.

This chain uses TRBV27 with TRBJ1-2; weak D call: TRBD1 (5 bases). V was pared by 8 bases and J by 4 bases, with 14 bases between. The germline V gene encodes CDR1 MNHEY and CDR2 SMNVEV (reference sequence). This CDR3 has 13 residues. CDR3 protein: CASRDPGSYGYTF. The CDR3 coding sequence is TGTGCCAGCCGGGACCCAGGGAGCTATGGCTACACCTTC.

A few counts support this clone. The J gene is TRBJ2-4, the V gene TRBV29-1; tentatively, D is TRBD1 (5 bases). Germline-derived CDR1 and CDR2 are SQVTM and ANQGSEA. Between the trimmed V and J ends, which lost 7 bases and 1 base, there was a span of 11 bases. This CDR3 region has 13 residues. The CDR3 loop is CSGLDIAKNIQYF. The CDR3 DNA reads as TGCAGCGGCCTGGACATCGCCAAAAACATTCAGTACTTC.